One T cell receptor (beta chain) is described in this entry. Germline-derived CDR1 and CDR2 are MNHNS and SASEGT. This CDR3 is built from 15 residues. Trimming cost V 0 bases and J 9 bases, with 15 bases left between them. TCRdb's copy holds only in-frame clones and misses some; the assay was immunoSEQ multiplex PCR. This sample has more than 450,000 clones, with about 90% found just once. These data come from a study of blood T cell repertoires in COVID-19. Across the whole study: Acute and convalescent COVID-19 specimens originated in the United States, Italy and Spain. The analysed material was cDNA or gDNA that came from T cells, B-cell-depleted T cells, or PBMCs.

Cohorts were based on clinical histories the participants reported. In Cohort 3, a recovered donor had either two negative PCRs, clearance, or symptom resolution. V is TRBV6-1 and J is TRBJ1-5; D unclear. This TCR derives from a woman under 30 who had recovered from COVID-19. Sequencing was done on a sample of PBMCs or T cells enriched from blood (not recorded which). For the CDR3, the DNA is TGTGCCAGCAGTGAAGCGCATTCCAGTCCCTGGCCCCAGCATTTT. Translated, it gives CASSEAHSSPWPQHF.